This T cell receptor (beta chain) was identified during a study of cytomegalovirus exposure and HLA in healthy donors. Across the study: There were nearly 120 million unique TCR beta sequences, drawn from 150 million to 200 million T cells, in an earlier analysis. Drawn from HLA-typed donors, tens of millions of unique TCRs were held in an early data release. Study results and caveats: On later analysis, the bulk of CMV-associated TCR beta chains appeared to be HLA-restricted. Segments of the TCR beta V type were, in most cases, productive about 90% or about 30% of the time in an earlier analysis.

The V gene lost 5 bases and the J gene lost 5 bases, with 16 bases spanning the gap. The length of the CDR3 is 14 residues. In germline, CDR1 is MDHEN, CDR2 SYDVKM. The study ran its PCR with 60 Vbeta and 13 Jbeta primers. Data came from immunoSEQ multiplex PCR; TCRdb stores just in-frame clones and leaves some out. The repertoire holds 45,000 to 60,000 clones, approximately 77% seen once, with about 9.3% in the top ten. As concerns this clone: Its cognate antigen is unknown.

This sequence joins TRBV28 and TRBJ2-7; D unresolved. The receptor was isolated from a woman aged 50 to 60 in good health and CMV-seronegative. Sequencing was performed on PBMCs. The chain's CDR3 is CASSRHTLPNEQYF. The CDR3 region has the DNA TGTGCCAGCAGTAGACACACGTTACCCAACGAGCAGTACTTC.